One sample yielded the 21 T cell receptor beta chains listed below, sequenced in a study of blood T cell repertoires in COVID-19. The protocol was immunoSEQ multiplex PCR, while the TCRdb copy is restricted to in-frame clones and leaves out a portion. The sample records 90,000 to 120,000 clones, about 80% being singletons. What was sequenced was peripheral blood. The receptor source for this set is a man aged 65 to 79 with acute or convalescent COVID-19.

The genes are TRBV27 and TRBJ1-1, with a possible D match to TRBD1 (6 bases). Trimming took 1 base from V and 1 from J, leaving 22 bases between them. The CDR3 covers 19 residues. Germline lookup yields CDR1 MNHEY and CDR2 SMNVEV (reference sequence). The CDR3 DNA follows: TGTGCCAGCAGTTTATTCCACCCAGGACAGAGCGATGGGAACACTGAAGCTTTCTTT. Protein sequence: CASSLFHPGQSDGNTEAFF.

The rearrangement uses TRBV6-2 or TRBV6-3 and TRBJ2-3; D remains ambiguous. Trimming left V 6 bases short and J 5 bases short, with 12 bases between. CDR1 and CDR2 (germline): MNHEY, SVGEGT. The CDR3 has 13 amino acids. As DNA, the CDR3 is TGTGCCAGCAGCATCCTTAGTGGAGATACGCAGTATTTT. Encoded protein: CASSILSGDTQYF.

The V gene is TRBV7-3, the J gene TRBJ2-2; D perhaps matches TRBD1 (6 bases). The V and J ends lost 4 bases and 2 bases respectively, with 14 bases between them. The CDR3 runs to 16 residues. CDR1 is SGHTA, CDR2 FQGTGA, per germline. The CDR3 coding sequence is TGTGCCAGCAGCTGGACCGGGACAACAAACACCGGGGAGCTGTTTTTT. Its translation is CASSWTGTTNTGELFF.

In DNA form, the CDR3 reads TGCGCCAGCAGCCACCTCGACCTCGGACTGCAGAACTATGGCTACACCTTC. This codes for CASSHLDLGLQNYGYTF. V gene TRBV4-1 combines with J gene TRBJ1-2; no definite D call. CDR1 is MGHRA, CDR2 YSYEKL, per germline. Between the trimmed V and J ends, which lost 3 bases and 2 bases, there was a span of 19 bases. This CDR3 is 17 amino acids long.

The chain links TRBV9 to TRBJ1-1; maybe TRBD1 (5 bases). The germline V gene has CDR1 SGDLS and CDR2 YYNGEE. V lost 1 base and J lost 4, with 17 bases in between. The CDR3 has 16 amino acids. The CDR3 sequence: CASSVMSGGEFTEAFF. DNA of the CDR3: TGTGCCAGCAGCGTAATGTCCGGGGGGGAGTTCACTGAAGCTTTCTTT.

This chain joins TRBV3-1 (or the pseudogene TRBV3-2) and TRBJ2-5, with TRBD1 matching 9 bases. The CDR3 contains 16 residues. Germline lookup yields CDR1 LGHDT and CDR2 YNNKEL (reference sequence). The trim removed 4 bases at V and 5 bases at J, leaving 11 bases unmatched. Written as DNA, the CDR3 is TGTGCCAGCAGCCCGGACCCAAGACAGGGGGGGGAGACCCAGTACTTC. Translating it yields CASSPDPRQGGETQYF.

The chain couples TRBV7-2 to TRBJ1-1, with D tentatively TRBD1 (6 bases). The CDR3 runs to 15 residues. V was shortened by 0 bases and J by 1 base, with 9 bases between the two germline ends. Germline CDR1 and CDR2: SGHTA and FQGNSA. CDR3 in amino acids: CASSLALTGNTEAFF. The CDR3 nucleotides are TGTGCCAGCAGCTTAGCGTTGACAGGGAACACTGAAGCTTTCTTT.

The chain is built from TRBV5-1 and TRBJ1-1; D unresolved. The CDR3 spans 12 residues. Between the trimmed V and J ends, which lost 1 base and 4 bases, there was a span of 5 bases. Per the germline V gene, CDR1 is SGHRS and CDR2 is YFSETQ. CDR3 amino acids: CASSLSGTEAFF. CDR3 DNA: TGCGCCAGCAGCTTGTCGGGCACTGAAGCTTTCTTT.

The chain is built from TRBV27 and TRBJ1-2; the D is unclear. Germline V gene sequence: CDR1 MNHEY, CDR2 SMNVEV (reference sequence). This CDR3 contains 14 residues. The ends were cut back, 5 bases at V and 8 bases at J, with 18 bases in the middle. Written as DNA, the CDR3 is TGTGCCAGCAGTCCGCAAGCGGGATTCGGGGGCTACACCTTC. Protein: CASSPQAGFGGYTF.

The gene calls are TRBV9 and TRBJ2-3, with TRBD2 matching 8 bases. CDR1 is SGDLS and CDR2 is YYNGEE in the germline V gene. The CDR3 runs to 15 residues. Trimming cost V 3 bases and J 7 bases; bases outside gene matches: 10. CDR3 protein: CASSAGGSILNTQYF. The CDR3 DNA reads TGTGCCAGCAGCGCGGGGGGGTCTATACTAAATACGCAGTATTTT. Using reference TRBV9 and TRBJ2-3 for the parts outside the CDR3, the full variable domain is DSGVTQTPKHLITATGQRVTLRCSPRSGDLSVYWYQQSLDQGLQFLIQYYNGEERAKGNILERFSAQQFPDLHSELNLSSLELGDSALYFCASSAGGSILNTQYFGPGTRLTVL.

V gene TRBV19 combines with J gene TRBJ2-6, with a weak D call TRBD2 (5 bases). Between the trimmed V and J ends, which lost 1 base and 2 bases, there was a span of 9 bases. The CDR3 has 16 amino acids. Germline CDR1 is LNHDA and CDR2 is SQIVND (reference sequence). The CDR3 protein is CASSIVTGTGANVLTF. The CDR3 nucleotides read TGTGCCAGTAGTATAGTTACCGGGACTGGGGCCAACGTCCTGACTTTC.

This chain connects TRBV2 to TRBJ1-2; TRBD1 matches 9 bases. The germline gives CDR1 SNHLY, CDR2 FYNNEI. Trimming removed 3 bases from V and 6 bases from J; junction bases left unmatched: 5. This CDR3 is 14 amino acids long. CDR3 loop: CASSDTGQGNGYTF. For the CDR3, the DNA is TGTGCCAGCAGTGACACGGGACAGGGAAATGGCTACACCTTC.

Regarding this clone: One end of the junction fails to match germline, which may point to a read error. CDR3 DNA sequence: TGTGCTAGCAGCTTAGGAGCTAGCGGATACACAGATACGCAGTATTTT. Protein product: CASSLGASGYTDTQYF. V usage is TRBV7-7 and J usage is TRBJ2-3, with 7 bases identical to TRBD2. Germline-derived CDR1 and CDR2 are SSHAT and FNYEAQ (reference sequence). This CDR3 comprises 16 residues.

The chain joins TRBV3-1 (or the pseudogene TRBV3-2) to TRBJ1-1, with D possibly matching TRBD1 (5 bases). Trimming left V 5 bases short and J 5 bases short, with 12 bases between. This CDR3 comprises 13 residues. Germline V CDR1 and CDR2: LGHDT, YNNKEL (reference sequence). CDR3 nucleotides: TGTGCCAGCAGCGGGTGGGGGGGAACTGAAGCTTTCTTT. As protein: CASSGWGGTEAFF.

The chain combines TRBV7-9 with TRBJ1-2, with 9 bases identical to TRBD1. Unmatched junction bases numbered 8, after V lost 5 bases and J lost 7 bases. CDR1 and CDR2 from the germline V gene are SEHNR and FQNEAQ (reference sequence). The CDR3 totals 14 residues. The CDR3 reads CASSVGQGGTGYTF. In DNA form, the CDR3 reads TGTGCCAGCAGCGTGGGACAGGGTGGGACTGGCTACACCTTC.

The V and J genes are TRBV18 and TRBJ2-5; 8 nucleotides match TRBD1. CDR1 and CDR2 (germline): KGHSH, LQKENI. With V trimmed by 6 bases and J by 4 bases, 16 bases remained unmatched. The CDR3 loop spans 17 amino acids. CDR3 bases: TGTGCCAGCTCGTTAGGAGTGGACAGGGCCCTGGGAGAGACCCAGTACTTC. It encodes CASSLGVDRALGETQYF.

The chain combines TRBV25-1 with TRBJ2-7; 8 bases agree with TRBD1. The germline V gene encodes CDR1 MGHDK and CDR2 SYGVNS. The CDR3 sequence is 13 residues long. V lost 7 bases, J lost 3 bases, and 5 bases stayed unmatched. DNA for the CDR3: TGTGCCAGCACCGGGGACAGGAACTACGAGCAGTACTTC. Encoded protein: CASTGDRNYEQYF.

The gene calls are TRBV4-3 and TRBJ2-6; a weak D match, TRBD2 (5 bases). The V gene's germline CDR1 is LGHNA and CDR2 YSLEER. V lost 0 bases, J lost 2 bases, and 8 bases lay in between. CDR3 length equals 16 residues. The CDR3 spells CASSQDLGAGANVLTF. In DNA form, the CDR3 reads TGCGCCAGCAGCCAAGATCTCGGGGCTGGGGCCAACGTCCTGACTTTC.

This rearrangement joins TRBV11-1 to TRBJ2-7, with D possibly matching TRBD1 (6 bases). The CDR3 contains 15 residues. Trimming cost V 1 base and J 3 bases, with 13 bases left between them. Germline V gene data show CDR1 as SGHAT and CDR2 as FQDESV (reference sequence). CDR3 loop: CASSLGAGVLYEQYF. DNA for the CDR3: TGTGCCAGCAGCTTAGGGGCAGGGGTTCTCTACGAGCAGTACTTC. The full variable domain, its missing parts supplied by reference TRBV11-1 and TRBJ2-7, is EAEVAQSPRYKITEKSQAVAFWCDPISGHATLYWYRQILGQGPELLVQFQDESVVDDSQLPKDRFSAERLKGVDSTLKIQPAELGDSAMYLCASSLGAGVLYEQYFGPGTRLTVT.

The V call is TRBV3-1 (or the pseudogene TRBV3-2), the J call TRBJ2-1; 8 bases agree with TRBD2. The CDR3 runs 15 residues. CDR1 and CDR2 (germline): LGHDT, YNNKEL (reference sequence). V lost 4 bases to trimming and J lost 13 bases; unmatched junction nucleotides: 15. The CDR3 sequence: CASSPPGGAGFRQFF. CDR3 nucleotides: TGTGCCAGCAGCCCTCCCGGGGGGGCCGGGTTTAGACAGTTCTTC.

This chain uses TRBV28 with TRBJ1-6, with D uncertain. Germline loops: CDR1 MDHEN, CDR2 SYDVKM. V was cut by 5 bases and J by 0 bases, with 8 bases left in between. The CDR3 is 15 residues long. CDR3 nucleotide sequence: TGTGCCAGCAGTGGAGGGAGCTCCTATAATTCACCCCTCCACTTT. Encoded protein: CASSGGSSYNSPLHF.